These 28 T cell receptor beta chains were all obtained from the same sample, sequenced in a study of CD4+ T cells in melanoma. Sequenced by immunoSEQ multiplex PCR; TCRdb stores in-frame clones only, minus some. The table records 50,000 or so clones, 80% to 90% of them present only once. Specimen: peripheral blood. The origin of the receptors is a human donor with melanoma.

This chain uses TRBV14 with TRBJ1-3, with D perhaps TRBD1 (5 bases). CDR1 and CDR2 from the germline V gene are SGHDN and FVKESK. Trimming left V 4 bases short and J 2 bases short, with 12 bases between. This CDR3 spans 15 amino acids. The CDR3 spells CASSRNTGAGNTIYF. CDR3 bases: TGTGCCAGCAGCCGGAACACAGGAGCTGGAAACACCATATATTTT.

The chain has TRBV11-1 and TRBJ2-3; D not resolved. Trimming stripped 3 bases from V and 1 base from J, with 14 bases between. CDR1 is SGHAT, CDR2 FQDESV, per germline (reference sequence). CDR3 length: 16 residues. CDR3 bases: TGTGCCAGCAGCTTTTCAGAGGTTTGGGGCACAGATACGCAGTATTTT. The encoded protein is CASSFSEVWGTDTQYF.

This clone is a singleton in its sample. This CDR3 is CASSSPTITGSYEQYF. CDR3 in DNA: TGTGCCAGCAGCTCCCCGACCATAACGGGCTCCTACGAGCAGTACTTC. The chain links TRBV7-2 to TRBJ2-5; D not certain. The J call may be wrong; the DNA end is better matched by TRBJ2-7. This CDR3 contains 16 residues. CDR1 SGHTA and CDR2 FQGNSA come from the germline V gene.

The V and J genes are TRBV9 and TRBJ1-2, with D possibly TRBD1 on 6 matching bases. V dropped 3 bases and J dropped 6 bases, with 15 bases sitting between them. CDR3 size: 14 residues. The germline V gene has CDR1 SGDLS and CDR2 YYNGEE. The CDR3 here is CASSDPSGGNGYTF. The CDR3 DNA follows: TGTGCCAGCAGCGACCCCTCGGGGGGCAATGGCTACACCTTC.

V gene TRBV7-3 combines with J gene TRBJ1-6; no firm D call. This CDR3 is built from 15 residues. The germline CDR1 and CDR2 sequences are SGHTA and FQGTGA. V was pared by 3 bases and J by 6 bases, with 12 bases between. CDR3 DNA sequence: TGTGCCAGCAGCTTGACGGCAGATCCTAATTCACCCCTCCACTTT. Translating gives CASSLTADPNSPLHF.

The chain links TRBV15 to TRBJ1-5, with D possibly being TRBD1 (6 bases). The V and J ends lost 0 bases and 7 bases respectively, with 10 bases between them. In germline, CDR1 is LNHNV, CDR2 YYDKDF (reference sequence). The CDR3 length is 14 residues. This CDR3 is CATSRDSGQQPQHF. In DNA form, the CDR3 reads TGTGCCACCAGCAGAGATAGCGGACAGCAGCCCCAGCATTTT.

The table lists this clone with a few counts. Other DNA sequences from this sample encode an identical CDR3 as well. The chain employs TRBV9 and TRBJ1-5; a weak D match, TRBD1 (5 bases). This CDR3 is 14 amino acids long. V was pared by 0 bases and J by 10 bases, with 14 bases between. Germline V gene data show CDR1 as SGDLS and CDR2 as YYNGEE. This CDR3 is CASSVVGRRGPQHF. The CDR3, as DNA: TGTGCCAGCAGCGTAGTGGGTAGGAGGGGACCCCAGCATTTT. The whole variable domain, remainder taken from reference TRBV9 and TRBJ1-5, is DSGVTQTPKHLITATGQRVTLRCSPRSGDLSVYWYQQSLDQGLQFLIQYYNGEERAKGNILERFSAQQFPDLHSELNLSSLELGDSALYFCASSVVGRRGPQHFGDGTRLSIL.

J is TRBJ1-3 and V is TRBV5-1; a weak D match, TRBD1 (5 bases). Germline V gene lookup returns CDR1 SGHRS and CDR2 YFSETQ. CDR3 length: 14 residues. Trimming took off 0 bases at V and 1 base at J, with 5 bases between the two ends. The CDR3 here is CASSLAGSGNTIYF. DNA for the CDR3: TGCGCCAGCAGCTTGGCAGGGTCTGGAAACACCATATATTTT.

This sequence joins TRBV19 and TRBJ2-1; D not resolved. CDR3 length equals 14 residues. From germline, CDR1 is LNHDA and CDR2 SQIVND (reference sequence). Trimming pared 7 bases from V and 5 bases from J, leaving 15 bases between. CDR3 DNA: TGTGCCAGTACCCCCCTAGGGTCAAACAATGAGCAGTTCTTC. Translation: CASTPLGSNNEQFF.

The chain has TRBV10-3 and TRBJ2-1; maybe TRBD2 (5 bases). Trimming stripped 11 bases from V and 10 bases from J, with 18 bases between. In germline, CDR1 is ENHRY, CDR2 SYGVKD. The CDR3 is 12 residues long. In DNA form, the CDR3 reads TGTGCCGCCTACGCCGAGGGTGGGGAGCAGTTCTTC. The encoded protein is CAAYAEGGEQFF.

The chain uses TRBV16 and TRBJ2-7, with 10 bases lining up with TRBD1. After removal of 6 bases from V and 0 bases from J, the junction contained 5 bases not matched to a gene. Germline loops: CDR1 KGHSY, CDR2 FQNENV. The CDR3 is made up of 15 amino acids. CDR3 DNA: TGTGCCAGCAGACCGGGACAGGGGATCTCCTACGAGCAGTACTTC. This gives the protein CASRPGQGISYEQYF.

The V call is TRBV30, the J call TRBJ1-2; tentatively, D is TRBD1 (6 bases). CDR1 and CDR2 (germline): GTSNPN, SVGIG (reference sequence). The ends were cut back, 2 bases at V and 1 base at J, with 11 bases in the middle. There are 14 residues in the CDR3. The CDR3 reads CAWSFGGGNYGYTF. CDR3 in DNA: TGTGCCTGGAGTTTTGGAGGGGGTAACTATGGCTACACCTTC.

The chain joins TRBV19 to TRBJ2-1; no firm D call. Trimming removed 4 bases at V and 6 bases at J, with 10 bases between. Germline V gives CDR1 LNHDA, CDR2 SQIVND (reference sequence). CDR3 length: 13 residues. The CDR3 here is CASSTRTRNEQFF. The DNA for the CDR3 is TGTGCCAGTAGTACGAGAACACGCAATGAGCAGTTCTTC.

This chain uses TRBV5-4 with TRBJ2-1, with TRBD1 matching over 9 bases. CDR3 size: 15 residues. The germline V gene has CDR1 SGHNT and CDR2 YYREEE (reference sequence). Trimming cost V 6 bases and J 6 bases; bases outside gene matches: 10. The CDR3 nucleotides read TGTGCCAGCACTCTGGGACAGGGAGAGAGCAATGAGCAGTTCTTC. Translated, it gives CASTLGQGESNEQFF.

This clone was seen just once. The CDR3 loop reads CAISETYNEQFF. The CDR3 DNA is TGTGCCATCAGTGAGACGTACAATGAGCAGTTCTTC. This chain links TRBV10-3 with TRBJ2-1; D uncertain. From germline, CDR1 is ENHRY and CDR2 SYGVKD. The CDR3 runs 12 residues. V was pared by 2 bases and J by 4 bases, with 3 bases between.

This chain joins TRBV5-1 and TRBJ1-2; 9 bases are shared with TRBD1. V shed 4 bases, J shed 3 bases, and the junction held 4 bases outside the gene matches. The CDR3 length is 14 residues. The germline gives CDR1 SGHRS, CDR2 YFSETQ. The DNA for the CDR3 is TGCGCCAGCAGCACGGGACAGGGCTACTATGGCTACACCTTC. As protein: CASSTGQGYYGYTF.

The chain links TRBV30 to TRBJ2-5; D gene uncertain. The CDR3 loop spans 13 amino acids. Trimming took 0 bases from V and 3 from J, leaving 8 bases between them. Germline V gene lookup returns CDR1 GTSNPN and CDR2 SVGIG (reference sequence). CDR3: CAWSVGSKETQYF. The CDR3, as DNA: TGTGCCTGGAGTGTGGGTAGCAAAGAGACCCAGTACTTC.

This clone was counted between two and nine times. The J gene is TRBJ2-2, the V gene TRBV7-3, with 8 nucleotides matching TRBD1. Per germline, CDR1 SGHTA and CDR2 FQGTGA. V lost 4 bases and J lost 0; bases outside the gene matches: 7. The CDR3 has 17 amino acids. Here the CDR3 DNA reads TGTGCCAGCAGCTCCGGGACAGGCCTAACGAACACCGGGGAGCTGTTTTTT. Amino acids: CASSSGTGLTNTGELFF.

The chain is built from TRBV5-1 and TRBJ1-2; D is possibly TRBD1 (6 bases). Trimming took 0 bases from V and 7 from J, leaving 7 bases between them. CDR1 and CDR2 (germline): SGHRS, YFSETQ. The CDR3 loop spans 12 amino acids. CDR3 amino acids: CASSLVGGGYTF. Here the CDR3 DNA reads TGCGCCAGCAGCTTGGTAGGGGGTGGCTACACCTTC.

The chain joins TRBV29-1 to TRBJ1-2; 8 bases map to TRBD1. From germline, CDR1 is SQVTM and CDR2 ANQGSEA. V lost 5 bases, J lost 6 bases, and 5 bases stayed unmatched. The CDR3 has 12 amino acids. In DNA, the CDR3 is TGCAGCGTTCGACAGGGGATAGATGGCTACACCTTC. It specifies CSVRQGIDGYTF.

This clone has more than one count but fewer than ten. In DNA, the CDR3 is TGTGCCAGTAATTCAGGGGGGTCAACTAATGAAAAACTGTTTTTT. Its protein product is CASNSGGSTNEKLFF. The V call is TRBV19, the J call TRBJ1-4, with TRBD1 matching 7 bases. V trimming: 7 bases; J trimming: 0 bases; junction bases outside the gene matches: 5. Germline CDR1 is LNHDA and CDR2 is SQIVND (reference sequence). The CDR3 sequence is 15 residues long.

The chain couples TRBV7-6 to TRBJ2-1; 10 positions match TRBD1. Germline V gene lookup returns CDR1 SGHVS and CDR2 FNYEAQ. Trimming took 2 bases from V and 4 from J; bases not matched to a gene: 5. The CDR3 sequence is 16 residues long. DNA of the CDR3: TGTGCCAGCAGCTTACAGGCGGACAGGGGGTACAATGAGCAGTTCTTC. It yields the protein CASSLQADRGYNEQFF.

The rearrangement links TRBV15 to TRBJ1-2, with D perhaps TRBD1 (5 bases). Trimming took off 0 bases at V and 4 bases at J, with 9 bases between the two ends. The germline V gene encodes CDR1 LNHNV and CDR2 YYDKDF (reference sequence). CDR3 length equals 14 residues. CDR3 sequence (DNA): TGTGCCACCAGCAGAGATGCGACAGCCTATGGCTACACCTTC. Residues: CATSRDATAYGYTF. Full variable domain (remainder filled in from reference TRBV15 and TRBJ1-2): DAMVIQNPRYQVTQFGKPVTLSCSQTLNHNVMYWYQQKSSQAPKLLFHYYDKDFNNEADTPDNFQSRRPNTSFCFLDIRSPGLGDTAMYLCATSRDATAYGYTFGSGTRLTVV.

The chain uses TRBV27 and TRBJ2-5; 9 nucleotides agree with TRBD1. The J call is doubtful: the DNA matches TRBJ2-7 better. Germline lookup yields CDR1 MNHEY and CDR2 SMNVEV (reference sequence). This CDR3 has 16 amino acids. CDR3 bases: TGTGCCAGCAGTTCCGCCGGGACAGGGAACTCCTACGAGCAGTACTTC. Translation: CASSSAGTGNSYEQYF.

The rearrangement joins TRBV2 to TRBJ2-1; D perhaps matches TRBD2 (6 bases). CDR1 and CDR2 (germline): SNHLY, FYNNEI. This CDR3 is built from 13 residues. The V end was cut by 7 bases, the J end by 5 bases, with 12 bases between. The CDR3 DNA follows: TGTGCCAGCACTGCGGGATCTCACAATGAGCAGTTCTTC. Amino acid sequence: CASTAGSHNEQFF.

The rearrangement links TRBV18 to TRBJ2-3; D unclear. The germline gives CDR1 KGHSH, CDR2 LQKENI. V was pared by 5 bases and J by 1 base, with 7 bases between. This CDR3 has 13 amino acids. CDR3 bases: TGTGCCAGCTCAACTTTAGGCACAGATACGCAGTATTTT. Encoded protein: CASSTLGTDTQYF.

The rearrangement links TRBV10-1 to TRBJ1-6, with TRBD1 matching over 8 bases. V shed 2 bases, J shed 7 bases, and the junction held 1 base outside the gene matches. This CDR3 region has 14 residues. Germline CDR1 and CDR2: WNHNN and SYGVQD (reference sequence). Here the CDR3 reads CASSEGDRNSPLHF. CDR3 in DNA: TGCGCCAGCAGTGAGGGGGACAGGAATTCACCCCTCCACTTT.

The rearrangement links TRBV5-1 to TRBJ1-1, with TRBD1 as a possible D gene (6 bases). CDR1 SGHRS and CDR2 YFSETQ come from the germline V gene. V was cut by 5 bases and J by 0 bases, with 17 bases left in between. This CDR3 is 16 amino acids long. The CDR3 sequence: CASSYFSRGLNTEAFF. The CDR3 nucleotides read TGCGCCAGCAGTTATTTCTCTCGGGGGCTGAACACTGAAGCTTTCTTT.